This T cell receptor beta chain was documented in a study of beta chain features in type 1 diabetes. Points from the study as a whole: In all four CD4+ subsets, TCRB CDR3 length was significantly, moderately reduced in type 1 diabetes.

The germline V and J ends were trimmed by 6 bases and 5 bases, with 11 bases remaining between them. CDR3 length: 13 residues. Germline V gene lookup returns CDR1 SGHTA and CDR2 FQGNSA. Sequenced material consisted of expressed TCRB transcripts (all of the isolated RNA was reverse transcribed). The table came from immunoSEQ multiplex PCR; TCRdb's copy has only in-frame clones and leaves some out. The table lists more than 200,000 clones, roughly 17% of them singletons. Purity of each sorted population was above 95%. Remarks on this clone: The antigen is not known.

The chain joins TRBV7-2 to TRBJ2-1; no clear D. Sequencing was done on a sample of naive CD4+ T cells from blood. This receptor was obtained from a man aged 25 to 45 with type 1 diabetes. DNA for the CDR3: TGTGCCAGCAGTTCACCCAACGACAATGAGCAGTTCTTC. It specifies CASSSPNDNEQFF.